This T cell receptor (beta chain) comes out of a study of response to subunit inactivated influenza vaccine. TCRdb passed the RT-PCR reads through MiXCR, listing each CDR3 protein once. The table records hundreds of thousands of distinct CDR3 sequences, around a sixth of them present only once. Findings and limits, study-wide: The authors proposed limited new T cell recruitment per seasonal influenza vaccination.

As for this clonotype: As yet, its antigen is unknown.

Germline V gene data show CDR1 as LNHDA and CDR2 as SQIVND (reference sequence). CDR3 size: 15 residues. Trimming cost V 7 bases and J 8 bases; bases outside gene matches: 12. The receptor was isolated from a man aged 45 to 65 who received an inactivated influenza vaccine. The rearrangement uses TRBV19 and TRBJ2-1; 9 nucleotides agree with TRBD2. The material sequenced was PBMCs from blood, taken 5 days after vaccination. Here the CDR3 reads CASTRAGGPGYEQFF. CDR3 nucleotides: TGTGCCAGTACCAGGGCGGGAGGGCCTGGGTATGAGCAGTTCTTC.